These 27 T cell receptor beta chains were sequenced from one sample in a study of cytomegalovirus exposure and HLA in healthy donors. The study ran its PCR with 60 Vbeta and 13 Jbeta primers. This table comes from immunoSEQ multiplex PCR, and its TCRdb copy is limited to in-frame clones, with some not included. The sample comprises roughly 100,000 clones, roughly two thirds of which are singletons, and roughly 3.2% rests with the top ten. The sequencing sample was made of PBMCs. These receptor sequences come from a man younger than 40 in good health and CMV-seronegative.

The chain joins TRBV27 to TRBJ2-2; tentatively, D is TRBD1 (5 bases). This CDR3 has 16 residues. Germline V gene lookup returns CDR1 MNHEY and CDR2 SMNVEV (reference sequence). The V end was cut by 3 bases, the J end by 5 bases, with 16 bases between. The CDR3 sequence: CASSFFPGQITGELFF. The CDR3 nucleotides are TGTGCCAGCAGTTTTTTCCCCGGACAAATAACCGGGGAGCTGTTTTTT.

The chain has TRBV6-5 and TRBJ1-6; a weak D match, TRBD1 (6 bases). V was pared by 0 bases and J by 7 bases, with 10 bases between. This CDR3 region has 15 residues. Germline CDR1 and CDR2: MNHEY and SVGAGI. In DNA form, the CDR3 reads TGTGCCAGCAGTTACTCGGTACAGGGAAATTCACCCCTCCACTTT. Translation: CASSYSVQGNSPLHF.

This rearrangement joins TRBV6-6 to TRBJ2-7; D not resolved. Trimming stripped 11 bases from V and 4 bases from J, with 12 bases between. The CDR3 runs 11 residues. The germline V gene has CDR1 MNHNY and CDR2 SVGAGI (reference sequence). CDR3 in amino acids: CASASSYEQYF. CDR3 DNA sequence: TGTGCCTCAGCTAGTAGTTACGAGCAGTACTTC.

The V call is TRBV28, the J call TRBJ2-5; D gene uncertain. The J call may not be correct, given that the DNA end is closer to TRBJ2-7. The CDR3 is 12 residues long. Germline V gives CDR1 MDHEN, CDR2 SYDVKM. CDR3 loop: CASSLYDYEQYF. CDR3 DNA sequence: TGTGCCAGCAGTTTATACGACTACGAGCAGTACTTC.

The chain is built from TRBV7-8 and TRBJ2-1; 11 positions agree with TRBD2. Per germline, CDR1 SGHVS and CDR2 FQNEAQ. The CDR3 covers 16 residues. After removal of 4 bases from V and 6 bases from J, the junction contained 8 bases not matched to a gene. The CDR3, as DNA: TGTGCCAGCAGCTACGCCCTAGCGGGAGGTAGCAATGAGCAGTTCTTC. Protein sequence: CASSYALAGGSNEQFF.

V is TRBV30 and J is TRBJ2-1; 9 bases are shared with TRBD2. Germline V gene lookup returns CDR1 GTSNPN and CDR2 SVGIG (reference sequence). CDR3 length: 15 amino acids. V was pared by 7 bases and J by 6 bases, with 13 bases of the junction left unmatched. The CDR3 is CASSPGSGSFNEQFF. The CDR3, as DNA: TGTGCCTCTTCACCAGGTAGCGGGAGTTTCAATGAGCAGTTCTTC.

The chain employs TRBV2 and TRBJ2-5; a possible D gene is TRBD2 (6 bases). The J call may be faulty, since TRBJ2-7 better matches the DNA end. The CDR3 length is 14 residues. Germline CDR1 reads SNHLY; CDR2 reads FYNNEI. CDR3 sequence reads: CASRTLRGTYEQYF. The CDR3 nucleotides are TGTGCCAGCCGGACCCTCCGCGGGACCTACGAGCAGTACTTC.

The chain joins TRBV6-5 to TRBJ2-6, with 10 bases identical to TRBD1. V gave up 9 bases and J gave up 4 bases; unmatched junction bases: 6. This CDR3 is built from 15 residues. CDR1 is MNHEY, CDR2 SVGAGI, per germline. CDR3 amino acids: CARGTGEDGANVLTF. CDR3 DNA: TGTGCCAGAGGGACAGGGGAGGACGGGGCCAACGTCCTGACTTTC.

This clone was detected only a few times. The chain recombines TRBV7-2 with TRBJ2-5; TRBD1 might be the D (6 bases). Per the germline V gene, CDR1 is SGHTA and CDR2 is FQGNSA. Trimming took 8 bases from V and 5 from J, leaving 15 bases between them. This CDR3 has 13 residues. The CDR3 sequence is CASAQGYWETQYF. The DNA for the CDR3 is TGTGCCAGCGCACAGGGCTATTGGGAGACCCAGTACTTC.

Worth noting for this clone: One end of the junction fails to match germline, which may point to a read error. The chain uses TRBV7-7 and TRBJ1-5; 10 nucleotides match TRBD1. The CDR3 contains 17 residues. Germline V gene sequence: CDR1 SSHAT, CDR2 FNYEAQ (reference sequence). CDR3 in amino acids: CASSSGTGAQSNQPQHF. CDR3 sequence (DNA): TGTGCTAGCAGCTCCGGGACAGGGGCGCAGAGCAATCAGCCCCAGCATTTT.

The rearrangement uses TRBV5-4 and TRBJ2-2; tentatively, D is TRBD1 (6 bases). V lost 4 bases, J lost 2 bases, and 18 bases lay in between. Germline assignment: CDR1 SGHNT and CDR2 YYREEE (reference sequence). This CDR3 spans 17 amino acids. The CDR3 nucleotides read TGTGCCAGCAGCCCGCCTACAGGGCCGCTTAACACCGGGGAGCTGTTTTTT. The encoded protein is CASSPPTGPLNTGELFF.

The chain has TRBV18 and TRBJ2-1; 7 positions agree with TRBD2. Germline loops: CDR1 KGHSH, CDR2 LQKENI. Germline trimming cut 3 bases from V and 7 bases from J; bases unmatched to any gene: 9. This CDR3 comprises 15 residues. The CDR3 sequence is CASSPGAGVGNEQFF. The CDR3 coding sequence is TGTGCCAGCTCACCTGGGGCGGGAGTAGGTAATGAGCAGTTCTTC.

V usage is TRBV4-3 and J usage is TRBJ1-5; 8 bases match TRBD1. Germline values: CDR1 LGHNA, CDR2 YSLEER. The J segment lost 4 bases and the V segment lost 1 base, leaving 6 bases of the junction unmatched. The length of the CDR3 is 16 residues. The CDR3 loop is CASSQGGRGLNQPQHF. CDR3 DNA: TGCGCCAGCAGCCAAGGGGGCAGGGGGCTAAATCAGCCCCAGCATTTT.

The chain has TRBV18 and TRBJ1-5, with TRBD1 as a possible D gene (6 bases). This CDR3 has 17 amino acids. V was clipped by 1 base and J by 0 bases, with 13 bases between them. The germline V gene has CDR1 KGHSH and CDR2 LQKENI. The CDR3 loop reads CASSPRSTGDSNQPQHF. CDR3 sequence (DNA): TGTGCCAGCTCACCACGTTCGACAGGTGATAGCAATCAGCCCCAGCATTTT.

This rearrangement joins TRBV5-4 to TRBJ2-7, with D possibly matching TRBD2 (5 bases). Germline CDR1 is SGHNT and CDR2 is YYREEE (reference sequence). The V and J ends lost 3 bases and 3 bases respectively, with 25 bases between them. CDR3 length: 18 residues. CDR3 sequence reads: CASSSNIGESTADYEQYF. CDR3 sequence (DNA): TGTGCCAGCAGCTCGAATATTGGGGAGTCTACGGCGGACTACGAGCAGTACTTC.

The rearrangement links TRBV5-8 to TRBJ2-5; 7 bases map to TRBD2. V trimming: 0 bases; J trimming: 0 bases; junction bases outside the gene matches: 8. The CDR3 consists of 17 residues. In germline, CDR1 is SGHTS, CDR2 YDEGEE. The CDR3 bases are TGTGCCAGCAGCTTGGCCGCGGCTAGCGGTAACCAAGAGACCCAGTACTTC. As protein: CASSLAAASGNQETQYF.

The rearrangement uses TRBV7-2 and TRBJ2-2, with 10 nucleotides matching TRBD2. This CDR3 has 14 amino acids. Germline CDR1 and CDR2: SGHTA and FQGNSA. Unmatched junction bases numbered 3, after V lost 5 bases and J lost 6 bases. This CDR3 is CASSMGLASGELFF. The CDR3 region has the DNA TGTGCCAGCAGCATGGGACTAGCGTCCGGGGAGCTGTTTTTT.

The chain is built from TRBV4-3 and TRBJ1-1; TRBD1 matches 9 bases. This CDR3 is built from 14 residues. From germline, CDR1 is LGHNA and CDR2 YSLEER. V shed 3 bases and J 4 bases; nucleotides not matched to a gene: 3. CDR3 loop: CASSHDRGGTEAFF. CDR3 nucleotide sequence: TGCGCCAGCAGCCACGACAGGGGGGGCACTGAAGCTTTCTTT.

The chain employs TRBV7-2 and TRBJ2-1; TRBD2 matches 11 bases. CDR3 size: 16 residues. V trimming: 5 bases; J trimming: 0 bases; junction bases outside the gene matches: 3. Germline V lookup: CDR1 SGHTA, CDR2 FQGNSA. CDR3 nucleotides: TGTGCCAGCAGCAAACTAGCGGGAGCCTCCTACAATGAGCAGTTCTTC. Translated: CASSKLAGASYNEQFF.

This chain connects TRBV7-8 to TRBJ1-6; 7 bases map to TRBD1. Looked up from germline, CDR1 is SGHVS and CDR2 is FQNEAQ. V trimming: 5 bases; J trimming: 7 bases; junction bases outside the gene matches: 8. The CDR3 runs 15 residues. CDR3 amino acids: CASSPDRVNNSPLHF. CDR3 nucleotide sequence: TGTGCCAGCAGCCCAGACAGGGTGAACAATTCACCCCTCCACTTT.

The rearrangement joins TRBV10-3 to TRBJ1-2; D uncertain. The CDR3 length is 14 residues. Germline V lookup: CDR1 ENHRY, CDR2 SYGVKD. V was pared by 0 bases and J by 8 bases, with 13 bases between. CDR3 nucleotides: TGTGCCATCAGTGAGTCTGTGGGTAGCGAGGGCTACACCTTC. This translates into CAISESVGSEGYTF.

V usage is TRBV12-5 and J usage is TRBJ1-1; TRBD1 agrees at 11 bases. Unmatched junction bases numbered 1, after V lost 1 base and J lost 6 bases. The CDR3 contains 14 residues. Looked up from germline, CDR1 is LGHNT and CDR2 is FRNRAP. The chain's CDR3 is CASGLGGQGAEAFF. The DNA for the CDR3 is TGTGCTAGTGGTTTGGGGGGACAGGGGGCTGAAGCTTTCTTT.

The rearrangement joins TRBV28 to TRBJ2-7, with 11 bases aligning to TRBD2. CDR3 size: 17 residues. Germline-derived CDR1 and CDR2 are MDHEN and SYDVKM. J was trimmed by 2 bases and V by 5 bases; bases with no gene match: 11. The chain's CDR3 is CASSPRVAGGRTYEQYF. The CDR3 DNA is TGTGCCAGCAGTCCTCGGGTAGCGGGAGGGAGAACCTACGAGCAGTACTTC.

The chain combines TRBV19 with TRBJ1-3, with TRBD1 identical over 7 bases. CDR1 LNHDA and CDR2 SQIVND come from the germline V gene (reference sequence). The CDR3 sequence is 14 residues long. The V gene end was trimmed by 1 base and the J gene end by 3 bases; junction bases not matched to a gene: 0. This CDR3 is CASSIAGGGNTIYF. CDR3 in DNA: TGTGCCAGTAGTATAGCAGGGGGTGGAAACACCATATATTTT. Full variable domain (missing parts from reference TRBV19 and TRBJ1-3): DGGITQSPKYLFRKEGQNVTLSCEQNLNHDAMYWYRQDPGQGLRLIYYSQIVNDFQKGDIAEGYSVSREKKESFPLTVTSAQKNPTAFYLCASSIAGGGNTIYFGEGSWLTVV.

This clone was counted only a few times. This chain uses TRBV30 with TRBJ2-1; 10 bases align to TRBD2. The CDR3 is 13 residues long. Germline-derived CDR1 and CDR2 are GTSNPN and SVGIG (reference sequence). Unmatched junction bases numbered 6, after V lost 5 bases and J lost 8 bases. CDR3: CAWASGSRDEQFF. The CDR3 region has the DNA TGTGCCTGGGCTAGCGGGAGCCGCGATGAGCAGTTCTTC.

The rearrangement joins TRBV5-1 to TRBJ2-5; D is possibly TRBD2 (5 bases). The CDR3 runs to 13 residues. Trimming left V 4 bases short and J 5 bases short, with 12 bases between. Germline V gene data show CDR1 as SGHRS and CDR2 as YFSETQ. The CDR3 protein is CASSMGGPETQYF. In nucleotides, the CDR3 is TGCGCCAGCAGCATGGGCGGGCCCGAGACCCAGTACTTC.

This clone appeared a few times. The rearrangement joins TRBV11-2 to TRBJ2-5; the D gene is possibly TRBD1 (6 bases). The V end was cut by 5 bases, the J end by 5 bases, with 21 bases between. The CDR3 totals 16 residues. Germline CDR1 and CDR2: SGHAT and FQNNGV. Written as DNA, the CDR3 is TGTGCCAGCAGCCCGCGAGGAGTGGGGGCGTTTGAGACCCAGTACTTC. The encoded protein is CASSPRGVGAFETQYF.